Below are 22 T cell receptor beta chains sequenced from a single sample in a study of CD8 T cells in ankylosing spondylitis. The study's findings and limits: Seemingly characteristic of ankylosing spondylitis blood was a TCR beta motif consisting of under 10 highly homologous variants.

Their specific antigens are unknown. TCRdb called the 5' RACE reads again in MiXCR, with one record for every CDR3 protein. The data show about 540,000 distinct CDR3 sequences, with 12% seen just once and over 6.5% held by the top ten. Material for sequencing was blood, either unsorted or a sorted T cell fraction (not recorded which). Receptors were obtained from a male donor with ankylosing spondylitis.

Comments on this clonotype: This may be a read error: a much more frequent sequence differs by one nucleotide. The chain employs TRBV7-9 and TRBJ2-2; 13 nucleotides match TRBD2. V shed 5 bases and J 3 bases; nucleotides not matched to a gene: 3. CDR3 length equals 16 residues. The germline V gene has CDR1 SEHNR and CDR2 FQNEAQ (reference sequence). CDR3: CASSRGLAGDTGELFF. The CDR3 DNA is TGTGCCAGCAGCCGCGGACTAGCGGGAGACACCGGGGAGCTGTTTTTT.

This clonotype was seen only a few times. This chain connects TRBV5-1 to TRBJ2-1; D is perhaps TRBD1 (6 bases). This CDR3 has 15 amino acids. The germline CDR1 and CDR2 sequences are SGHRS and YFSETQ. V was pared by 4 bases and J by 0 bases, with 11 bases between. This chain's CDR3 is CASSRDTSSYNEQFF. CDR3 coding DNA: TGCGCCAGCAGCCGGGACACTAGCTCCTACAATGAGCAGTTCTTC.

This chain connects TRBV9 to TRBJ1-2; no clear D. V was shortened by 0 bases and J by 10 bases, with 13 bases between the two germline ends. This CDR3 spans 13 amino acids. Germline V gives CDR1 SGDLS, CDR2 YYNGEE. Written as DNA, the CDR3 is TGTGCCAGCAGCGTAGCCGGATTTAGTGACTACACCTTC. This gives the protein CASSVAGFSDYTF.

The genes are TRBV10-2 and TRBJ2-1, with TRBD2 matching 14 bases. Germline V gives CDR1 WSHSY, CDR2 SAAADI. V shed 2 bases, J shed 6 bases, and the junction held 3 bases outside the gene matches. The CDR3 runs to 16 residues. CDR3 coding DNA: TGCGCCAGCAGTGAGGGACTAGCGGGAGGTGGCAATGAGCAGTTCTTC. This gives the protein CASSEGLAGGGNEQFF.

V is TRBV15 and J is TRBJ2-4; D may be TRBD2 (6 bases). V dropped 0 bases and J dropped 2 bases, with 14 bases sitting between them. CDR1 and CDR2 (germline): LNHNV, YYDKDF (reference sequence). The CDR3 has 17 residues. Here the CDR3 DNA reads TGTGCCACCAGCAGAGATCCGGCGGGAATGACCAAAAACATTCAGTACTTC. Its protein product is CATSRDPAGMTKNIQYF.

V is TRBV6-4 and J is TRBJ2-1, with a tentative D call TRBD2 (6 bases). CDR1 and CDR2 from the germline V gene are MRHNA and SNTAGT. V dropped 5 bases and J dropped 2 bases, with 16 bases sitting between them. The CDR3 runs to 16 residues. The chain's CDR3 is CASSSLGGGTYNEQFF. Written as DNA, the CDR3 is TGTGCCAGCAGTTCCTTGGGGGGAGGAACCTACAATGAGCAGTTCTTC.

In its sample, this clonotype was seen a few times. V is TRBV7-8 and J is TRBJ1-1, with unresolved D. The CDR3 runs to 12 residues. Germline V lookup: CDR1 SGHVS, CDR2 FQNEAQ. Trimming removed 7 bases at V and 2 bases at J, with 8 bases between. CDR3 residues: CASKPFNTEAFF. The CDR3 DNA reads TGTGCCAGCAAGCCATTTAACACTGAAGCTTTCTTT.

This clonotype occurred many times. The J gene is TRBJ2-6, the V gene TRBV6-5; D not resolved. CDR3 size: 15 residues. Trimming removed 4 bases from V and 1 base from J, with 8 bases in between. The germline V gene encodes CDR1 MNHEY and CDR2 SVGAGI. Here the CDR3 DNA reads TGTGCCAGCAGTTCCCTGGGGTCTGGGGCCAACGTCCTGACTTTC. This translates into CASSSLGSGANVLTF.

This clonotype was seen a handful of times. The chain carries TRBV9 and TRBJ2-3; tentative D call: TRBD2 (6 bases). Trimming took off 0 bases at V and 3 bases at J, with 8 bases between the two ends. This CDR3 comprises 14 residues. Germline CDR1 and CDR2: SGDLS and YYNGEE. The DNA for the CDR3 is TGTGCCAGCAGCGTAGCGGGAGCAACAGATACGCAGTATTTT. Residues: CASSVAGATDTQYF.

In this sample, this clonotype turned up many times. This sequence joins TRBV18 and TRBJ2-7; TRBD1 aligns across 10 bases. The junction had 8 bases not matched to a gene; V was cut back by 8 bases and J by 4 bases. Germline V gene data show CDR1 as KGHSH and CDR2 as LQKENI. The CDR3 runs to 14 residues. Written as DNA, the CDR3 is TGTGCCAGCGCCTGGGGACAGGGGCAATACGAGCAGTACTTC. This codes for CASAWGQGQYEQYF.

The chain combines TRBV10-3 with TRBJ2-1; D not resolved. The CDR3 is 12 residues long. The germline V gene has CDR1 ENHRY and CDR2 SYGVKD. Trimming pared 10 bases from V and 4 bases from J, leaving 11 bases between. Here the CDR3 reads CATPGVYNEQFF. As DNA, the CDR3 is TGTGCCACCCCTGGAGTTTACAATGAGCAGTTCTTC.

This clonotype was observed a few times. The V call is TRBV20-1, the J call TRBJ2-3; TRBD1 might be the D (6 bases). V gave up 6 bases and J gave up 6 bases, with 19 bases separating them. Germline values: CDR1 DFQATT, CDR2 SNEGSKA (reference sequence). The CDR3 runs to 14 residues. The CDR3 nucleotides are TGCAGTGCCACAAGGACAGTCGCCGGGGATACGCAGTATTTT. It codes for CSATRTVAGDTQYF.

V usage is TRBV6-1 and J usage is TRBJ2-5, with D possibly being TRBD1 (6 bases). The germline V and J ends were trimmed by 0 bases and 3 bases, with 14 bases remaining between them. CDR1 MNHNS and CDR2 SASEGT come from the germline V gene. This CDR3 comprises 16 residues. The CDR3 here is CASSEARGSIKETQYF. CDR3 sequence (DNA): TGTGCCAGCAGTGAAGCAAGGGGGTCAATCAAAGAGACCCAGTACTTC.

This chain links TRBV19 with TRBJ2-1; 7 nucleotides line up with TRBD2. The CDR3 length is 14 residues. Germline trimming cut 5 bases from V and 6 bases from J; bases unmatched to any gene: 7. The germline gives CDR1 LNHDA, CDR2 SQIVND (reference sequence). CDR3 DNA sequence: TGTGCCAGTAGTGGTAGACTAGCTGGCAATGAGCAGTTCTTC. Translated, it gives CASSGRLAGNEQFF.

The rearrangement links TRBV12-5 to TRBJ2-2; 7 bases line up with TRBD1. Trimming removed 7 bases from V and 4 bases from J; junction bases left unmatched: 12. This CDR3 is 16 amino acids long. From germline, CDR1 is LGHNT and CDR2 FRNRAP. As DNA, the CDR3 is TGTGCTAGTGCCCGACTCCGGGACAGCTTCACCGGGGAGCTGTTTTTT. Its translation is CASARLRDSFTGELFF.

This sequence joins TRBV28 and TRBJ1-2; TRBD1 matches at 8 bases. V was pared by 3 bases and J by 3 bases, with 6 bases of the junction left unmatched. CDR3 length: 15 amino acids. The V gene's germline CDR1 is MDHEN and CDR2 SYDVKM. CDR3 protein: CASSLPRGRDYGYTF. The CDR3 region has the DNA TGTGCCAGCAGTTTGCCCAGGGGGCGGGACTATGGCTACACCTTC.

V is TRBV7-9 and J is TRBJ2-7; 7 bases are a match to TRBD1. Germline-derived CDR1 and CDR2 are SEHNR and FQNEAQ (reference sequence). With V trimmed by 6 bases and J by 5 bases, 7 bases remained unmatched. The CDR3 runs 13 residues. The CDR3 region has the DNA TGTGCCAGCAGGCCTACAGGGGACCACGAGCAGTACTTC. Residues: CASRPTGDHEQYF.

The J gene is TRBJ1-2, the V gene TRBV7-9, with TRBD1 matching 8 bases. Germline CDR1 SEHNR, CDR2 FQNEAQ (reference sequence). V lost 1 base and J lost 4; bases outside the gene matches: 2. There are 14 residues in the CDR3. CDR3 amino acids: CASSLEGTGYGYTF. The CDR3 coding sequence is TGTGCCAGCAGCTTAGAAGGGACAGGCTATGGCTACACCTTC.

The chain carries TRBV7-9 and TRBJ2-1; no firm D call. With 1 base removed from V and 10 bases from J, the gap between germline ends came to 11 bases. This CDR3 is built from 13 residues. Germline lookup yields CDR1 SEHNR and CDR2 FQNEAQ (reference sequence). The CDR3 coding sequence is TGTGCCAGCAGCTTAGACACCTTCGGGGAGCAGTTCTTC. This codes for CASSLDTFGEQFF.

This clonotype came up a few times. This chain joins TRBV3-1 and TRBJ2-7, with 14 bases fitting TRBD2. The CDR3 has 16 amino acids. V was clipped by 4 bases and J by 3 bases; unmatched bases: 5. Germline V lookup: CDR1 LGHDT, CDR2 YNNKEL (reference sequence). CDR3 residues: CASSLGTSGRGYEQYF. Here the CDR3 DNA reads TGTGCCAGCAGCCTTGGGACTAGCGGGAGAGGCTACGAGCAGTACTTC.

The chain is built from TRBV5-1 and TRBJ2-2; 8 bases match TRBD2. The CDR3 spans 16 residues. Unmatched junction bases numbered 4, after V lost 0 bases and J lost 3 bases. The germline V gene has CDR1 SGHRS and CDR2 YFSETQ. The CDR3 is CASSLVPSGYTGELFF. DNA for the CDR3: TGCGCCAGCAGCTTGGTACCTAGCGGGTACACCGGGGAGCTGTTTTTT.

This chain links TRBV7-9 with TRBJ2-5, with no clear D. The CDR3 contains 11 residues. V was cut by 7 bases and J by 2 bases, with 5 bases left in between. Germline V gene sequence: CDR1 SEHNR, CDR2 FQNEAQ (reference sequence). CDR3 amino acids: CASKLQETQYF. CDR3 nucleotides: TGTGCCAGCAAACTACAAGAGACCCAGTACTTC.